These 12 T cell receptor beta chains were all obtained from the same sample, sequenced in a study of OX40 agonist ivuxolimab in advanced cancers. Generated by immunoSEQ multiplex PCR, the TCRdb table keeps only in-frame clones and is missing some. The sample shows 100,000 or so clones, about nine tenths of them seen only once. The sequences come from CD4+ or CD8+ T cells sorted from blood, collected in a trial of the OX40 agonist ivuxolimab. The source is an adult with an advanced solid tumor such as melanoma, head and neck, liver or kidney cancer.

This clone was seen a few times. The rearrangement uses TRBV28 and TRBJ1-2, with D perhaps TRBD1 (6 bases). The CDR3 runs to 15 residues. The V gene's germline CDR1 is MDHEN and CDR2 SYDVKM. Trimming took off 4 bases at V and 2 bases at J, with 14 bases between the two ends. CDR3 coding DNA: TGTGCCAGCAGTTCCCGGGGGACATACAACTATGGCTACACCTTC. Translating gives CASSSRGTYNYGYTF.

This chain links TRBV19 with TRBJ1-6; D remains ambiguous. CDR3 size: 13 residues. Germline V gives CDR1 LNHDA, CDR2 SQIVND (reference sequence). The CDR3 DNA sequence: TGTGGCTCGGCGGATGCCCTAAATTCACCCCTCCACTTT. Its translation is CGSADALNSPLHF.

The rearrangement links TRBV5-1 to TRBJ1-3, with D perhaps TRBD1 (5 bases). Germline CDR1 reads SGHRS; CDR2 reads YFSETQ. The CDR3 extends over 16 amino acids. The ends were cut back, 2 bases at V and 0 bases at J, with 12 bases in the middle. CDR3 in DNA: TGCGCCAGCAGCTTAGAACAGGCCTCCTCTGGAAACACCATATATTTT. It specifies CASSLEQASSGNTIYF.

The V gene is TRBV6-1, the J gene TRBJ2-7; 7 bases line up with TRBD2. Germline V gene lookup returns CDR1 MNHNS and CDR2 SASEGT. This CDR3 has 15 amino acids. The V and J ends lost 7 bases and 4 bases, in that order; junction bases with no gene match: 13. This CDR3 is CASTSGGTAGYEQYF. The CDR3 bases are TGTGCCAGCACCTCCGGGGGGACGGCGGGGTACGAGCAGTACTTC.

This chain connects TRBV7-2 to TRBJ2-7; D possibly corresponds to TRBD2 (5 bases). CDR1 is SGHTA, CDR2 FQGNSA, per germline. CDR3 length equals 15 residues. V was shortened by 5 bases and J by 3 bases, with 17 bases between the two germline ends. In nucleotides, the CDR3 is TGTGCCAGCAGCGCCTGGGCCGGGGAGATCTACGAGCAGTACTTC. Encoded protein: CASSAWAGEIYEQYF. The full variable domain, its missing parts supplied by reference TRBV7-2 and TRBJ2-7, is GAGVSQSPSNKVTEKGKDVELRCDPISGHTALYWYRQSLGQGLEFLIYFQGNSAPDKSGLPSDRFSAERTGGSVSTLTIQRTQQEDSAVYLCASSAWAGEIYEQYFGPGTRLTVT.

A note on this clone: The sample carries other DNA sequences with the same CDR3. The chain carries TRBV14 and TRBJ1-2; D call uncertain. Trimming stripped 6 bases from V and 6 bases from J, with 14 bases between. The CDR3 spans 13 residues. Germline loops: CDR1 SGHDN, CDR2 FVKESK. CDR3 sequence reads: CASSPRVGDGYTF. In DNA form, the CDR3 reads TGTGCCAGCAGTCCAAGAGTCGGGGATGGCTACACCTTC.

The chain is built from TRBV28 and TRBJ1-2; 10 nucleotides align to TRBD1. Germline assignment: CDR1 MDHEN and CDR2 SYDVKM. V shed 5 bases, J shed 4 bases, and the junction held 7 bases outside the gene matches. This CDR3 has 15 amino acids. CDR3 region: CASSLTGTGAYGYTF. The CDR3 DNA reads as TGTGCCAGCAGTCTCACCGGGACAGGGGCCTATGGCTACACCTTC.

The V and J genes are TRBV10-1 and TRBJ2-3, with 8 bases identical to TRBD2. Germline-derived CDR1 and CDR2 are WNHNN and SYGVQD (reference sequence). Losses at the gene ends were 3 bases for V and 2 bases for J; bases not matched to a gene: 7. The CDR3 runs to 16 residues. CDR3 DNA sequence: TGCGCCAGCAGTGAAATAGCGGGATCAAACACAGATACGCAGTATTTT. It codes for CASSEIAGSNTDTQYF.

The chain is built from TRBV27 and TRBJ2-3; 12 bases fit TRBD2. Germline CDR1 and CDR2: MNHEY and SMNVEV (reference sequence). This CDR3 region has 17 residues. V dropped 5 bases and J dropped 0; count of bases not matched to a gene: 6. In nucleotides, the CDR3 is TGTGCCAGCAGTCTACGGACTAGCGGGGCTAGCACAGATACGCAGTATTTT. This translates into CASSLRTSGASTDTQYF.

V is TRBV7-3 and J is TRBJ2-3; D possibly corresponds to TRBD2 (6 bases). Germline values: CDR1 SGHTA, CDR2 FQGTGA. The V end was cut by 1 base, the J end by 1 base, with 6 bases between. The length of the CDR3 is 14 residues. The CDR3 here is CASSLIAGTDTQYF. The CDR3 nucleotides read TGTGCCAGCAGCTTAATAGCGGGCACAGATACGCAGTATTTT.

The gene calls are TRBV6-5 and TRBJ1-1, with D maybe TRBD1 (6 bases). The germline gives CDR1 MNHEY, CDR2 SVGAGI. CDR3 length: 14 residues. Between the trimmed V and J ends, which lost 5 bases and 0 bases, there was a span of 10 bases. As DNA, the CDR3 is TGTGCCAGCAGTCCCGGGGGCCTGAACACTGAAGCTTTCTTT. Amino acid sequence: CASSPGGLNTEAFF.

This sequence joins TRBV5-1 and TRBJ2-2; D is perhaps TRBD2 (6 bases). Germline V gene sequence: CDR1 SGHRS, CDR2 YFSETQ. Trimming cost V 0 bases and J 5 bases, with 8 bases left between them. The CDR3 is 14 amino acids. DNA of the CDR3: TGCGCCAGCAGCTTGGTAGCGGAAACCGGGGAGCTGTTTTTT. Its protein product is CASSLVAETGELFF.